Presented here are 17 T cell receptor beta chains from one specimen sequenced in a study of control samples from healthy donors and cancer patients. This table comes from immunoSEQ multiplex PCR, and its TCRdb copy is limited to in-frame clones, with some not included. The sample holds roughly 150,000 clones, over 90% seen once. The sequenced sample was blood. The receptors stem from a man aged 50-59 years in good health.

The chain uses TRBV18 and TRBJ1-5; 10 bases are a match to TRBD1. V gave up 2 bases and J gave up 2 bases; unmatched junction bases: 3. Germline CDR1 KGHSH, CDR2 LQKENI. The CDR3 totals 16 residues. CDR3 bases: TGTGCCAGCTCACCAACCGGGACAGGGGGCAATCAGCCCCAGCATTTT. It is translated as CASSPTGTGGNQPQHF.

The CDR3 loop is CASSAGVSGNTIYF. In DNA, the CDR3 is TGCGCCAGCAGCGCAGGGGTTAGTGGAAACACCATATATTTT. V is TRBV10-2 and J is TRBJ1-3; the D gene is possibly TRBD1 (6 bases). Trimming left V 6 bases short and J 3 bases short, with 12 bases between. CDR1 WSHSY and CDR2 SAAADI come from the germline V gene. The CDR3 consists of 14 residues.

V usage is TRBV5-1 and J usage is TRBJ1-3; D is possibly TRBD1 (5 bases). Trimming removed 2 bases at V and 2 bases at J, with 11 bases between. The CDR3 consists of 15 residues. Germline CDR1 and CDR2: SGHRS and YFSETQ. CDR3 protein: CASSLGAQTGNTIYF. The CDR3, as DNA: TGCGCCAGCAGCTTAGGGGCGCAAACTGGAAACACCATATATTTT.

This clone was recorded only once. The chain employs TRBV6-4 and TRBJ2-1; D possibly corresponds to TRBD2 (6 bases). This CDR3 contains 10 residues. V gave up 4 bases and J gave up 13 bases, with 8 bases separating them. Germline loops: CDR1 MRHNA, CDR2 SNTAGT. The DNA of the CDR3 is TGTGCCAGCAGTGGGAGGGGTCAGTTCTTC. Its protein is CASSGRGQFF.

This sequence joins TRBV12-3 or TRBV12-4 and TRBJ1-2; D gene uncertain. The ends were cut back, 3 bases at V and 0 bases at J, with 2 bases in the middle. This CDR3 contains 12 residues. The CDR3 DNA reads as TGTGCCAGCAGTTTTACTAACTATGGCTACACCTTC. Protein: CASSFTNYGYTF.

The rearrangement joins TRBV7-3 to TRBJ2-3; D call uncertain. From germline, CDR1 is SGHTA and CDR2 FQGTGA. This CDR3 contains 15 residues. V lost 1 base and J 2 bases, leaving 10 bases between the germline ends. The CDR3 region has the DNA TGTGCCAGCAGCTTAAATAATCGGGTCACAGATACGCAGTATTTT. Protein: CASSLNNRVTDTQYF. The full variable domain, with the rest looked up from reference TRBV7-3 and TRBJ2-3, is GAGVSQTPSNKVTEKGKYVELRCDPISGHTALYWYRQSLGQGPEFLIYFQGTGAADDSGLPNDRFFAVRPEGSVSTLKIQRTERGDSAVYLCASSLNNRVTDTQYFGPGTRLTVL.

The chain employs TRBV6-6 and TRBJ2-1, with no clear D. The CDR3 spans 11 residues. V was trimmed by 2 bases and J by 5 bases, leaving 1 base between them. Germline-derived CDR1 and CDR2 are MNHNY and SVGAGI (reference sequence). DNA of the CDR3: TGTGCCAGCAGTTACCACAATGAGCAGTTCTTC. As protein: CASSYHNEQFF.

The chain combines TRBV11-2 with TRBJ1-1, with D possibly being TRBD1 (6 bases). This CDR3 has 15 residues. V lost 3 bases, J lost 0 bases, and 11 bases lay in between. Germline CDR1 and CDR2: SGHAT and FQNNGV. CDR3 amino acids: CASSFLQGMNTEAFF. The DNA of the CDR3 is TGTGCCAGCAGCTTCCTACAGGGAATGAACACTGAAGCTTTCTTT.

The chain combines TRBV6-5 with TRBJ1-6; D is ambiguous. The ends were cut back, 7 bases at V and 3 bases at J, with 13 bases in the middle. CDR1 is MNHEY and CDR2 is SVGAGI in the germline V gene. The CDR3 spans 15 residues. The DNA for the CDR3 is TGTGCCAGCAAACCGGGGTCTAACTATAATTCACCCCTCCACTTT. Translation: CASKPGSNYNSPLHF.

CDR3 DNA: TGTGCCAGCAGCGAAACTAGTTTGGGGTCAGATACGCAGTATTTT. This codes for CASSETSLGSDTQYF. The chain is built from TRBV4-2 and TRBJ2-3; perhaps TRBD2 as D (5 bases). The CDR3 is made up of 15 amino acids. Trimming took 5 bases from V and 4 from J, leaving 16 bases between them. The germline CDR1 and CDR2 sequences are LGHNA and YNFKEQ.

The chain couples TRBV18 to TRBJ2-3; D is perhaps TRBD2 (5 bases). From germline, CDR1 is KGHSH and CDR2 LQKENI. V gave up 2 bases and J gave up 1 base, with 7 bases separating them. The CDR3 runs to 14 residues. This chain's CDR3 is CASSPFGGTDTQYF. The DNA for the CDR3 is TGTGCCAGCTCACCATTCGGGGGCACAGATACGCAGTATTTT.

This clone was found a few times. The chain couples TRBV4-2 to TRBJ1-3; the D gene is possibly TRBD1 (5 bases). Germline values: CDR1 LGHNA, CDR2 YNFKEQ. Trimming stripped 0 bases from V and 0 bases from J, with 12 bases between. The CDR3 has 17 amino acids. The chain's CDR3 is CASSQDQHRLSGNTIYF. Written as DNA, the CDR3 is TGTGCCAGCAGCCAAGATCAACACAGGCTCTCTGGAAACACCATATATTTT.

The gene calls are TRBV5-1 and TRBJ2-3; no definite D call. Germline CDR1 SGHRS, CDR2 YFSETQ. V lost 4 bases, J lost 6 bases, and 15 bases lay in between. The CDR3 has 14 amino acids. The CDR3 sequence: CASSPLRPGDTQYF. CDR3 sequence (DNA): TGCGCCAGCAGCCCCTTGAGGCCCGGGGATACGCAGTATTTT. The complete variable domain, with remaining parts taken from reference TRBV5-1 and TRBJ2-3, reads KAGVTQTPRYLIKTRGQQVTLSCSPISGHRSVSWYQQTPGQGLQFLFEYFSETQRNKGNFPGRFSGRQFSNSRSEMNVSTLELGDSALYLCASSPLRPGDTQYFGPGTRLTVL.

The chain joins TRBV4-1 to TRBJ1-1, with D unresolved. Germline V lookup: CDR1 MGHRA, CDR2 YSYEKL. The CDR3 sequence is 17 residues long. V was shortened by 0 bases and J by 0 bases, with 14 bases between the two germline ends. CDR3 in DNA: TGCGCCAGCAGCCAAGATATCGTCGGTCCTATGAACACTGAAGCTTTCTTT. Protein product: CASSQDIVGPMNTEAFF.

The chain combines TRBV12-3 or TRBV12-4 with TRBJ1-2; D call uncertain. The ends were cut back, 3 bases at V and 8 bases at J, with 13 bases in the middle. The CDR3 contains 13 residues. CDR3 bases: TGTGCCAGCAGTTTGGGCAGGATTTGGGGCTACACCTTC. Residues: CASSLGRIWGYTF.

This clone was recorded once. CDR3 nucleotide sequence: TGCGCCAGCAGCTTGGTATTATCGTCAGGGGGTAATTCACCCCTCCACTTT. This codes for CASSLVLSSGGNSPLHF. The J gene is TRBJ1-6, the V gene TRBV5-1, with 7 bases identical to TRBD1. Per the germline V gene, CDR1 is SGHRS and CDR2 is YFSETQ. Trimming cost V 0 bases and J 6 bases; bases outside gene matches: 9. This CDR3 is 17 amino acids long.

CDR3 sequence: CASRDGSGGTDTQYF. In DNA, the CDR3 is TGTGCCAGCAGGGATGGGTCGGGAGGTACAGATACGCAGTATTTT. The chain links TRBV9 to TRBJ2-3; TRBD2 agrees at 7 bases. The J segment lost 3 bases and the V segment lost 5 bases, leaving 9 bases of the junction unmatched. Germline values: CDR1 SGDLS, CDR2 YYNGEE. The CDR3 length is 15 residues.